Below, one TCR beta chain is given with its context. The target antigen is unknown. The sample comes from a study of cytomegalovirus exposure and HLA in healthy donors. General study findings and limits: A later analysis revealed that TCR association rates differed between HLA loci, peaking at DRB1 and bottoming out at HLA-C. Other equally common chains were less clonally expanded than HLA-associated TCR beta chains, a later analysis showed. A classifier reportedly called cytomegalovirus status with high sensitivity and specificity.

Healthy bone marrow donors made up the donors. This PCR relied on a set of 60 Vbeta primers and 13 Jbeta primers. Measured with immunoSEQ multiplex PCR; TCRdb has only the in-frame clones, and not every one. The sample lists 150,000 to 180,000 clones, around 80% occurring once. The sequence was collected from a man aged 25 to 40 in good health and CMV-seropositive. The sequencing sample was made of PBMCs.

CDR3 nucleotides: TGCAGCGTTGAACACAGGAACTATGGCTACACCTTC. It yields the protein CSVEHRNYGYTF. V is TRBV29-1 and J is TRBJ1-2; the D gene is possibly TRBD1 (5 bases). Between the trimmed V and J ends, which lost 2 bases and 2 bases, there was a span of 6 bases. The CDR3 spans 12 residues. Germline V gene data show CDR1 as SQVTM and CDR2 as ANQGSEA.